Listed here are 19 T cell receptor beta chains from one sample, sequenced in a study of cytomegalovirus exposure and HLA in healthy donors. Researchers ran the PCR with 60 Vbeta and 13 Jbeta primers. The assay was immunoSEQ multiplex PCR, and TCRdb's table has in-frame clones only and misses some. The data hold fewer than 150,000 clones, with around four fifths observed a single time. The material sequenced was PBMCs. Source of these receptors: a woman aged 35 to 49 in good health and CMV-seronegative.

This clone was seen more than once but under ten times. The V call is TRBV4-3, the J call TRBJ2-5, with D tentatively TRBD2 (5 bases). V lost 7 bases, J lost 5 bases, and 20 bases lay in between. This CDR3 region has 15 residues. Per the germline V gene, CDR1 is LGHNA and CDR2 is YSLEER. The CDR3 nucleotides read TGCGCCAGCAATAACCGGAACAGAGGGCAGGAGACCCAGTACTTC. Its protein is CASNNRNRGQETQYF.

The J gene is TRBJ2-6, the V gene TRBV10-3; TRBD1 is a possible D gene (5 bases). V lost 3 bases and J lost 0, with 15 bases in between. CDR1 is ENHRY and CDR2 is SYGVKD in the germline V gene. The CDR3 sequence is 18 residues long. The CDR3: CAISDSGRVTSGANVLTF. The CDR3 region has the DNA TGTGCCATCAGTGATTCGGGCAGGGTAACCTCTGGGGCCAACGTCCTGACTTTC.

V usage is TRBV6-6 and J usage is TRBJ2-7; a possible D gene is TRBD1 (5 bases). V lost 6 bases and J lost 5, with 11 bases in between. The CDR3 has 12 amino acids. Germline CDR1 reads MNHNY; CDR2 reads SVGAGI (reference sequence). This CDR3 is CASSQGWHEQYF. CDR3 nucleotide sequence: TGTGCCAGCAGCCAGGGTTGGCACGAGCAGTACTTC.

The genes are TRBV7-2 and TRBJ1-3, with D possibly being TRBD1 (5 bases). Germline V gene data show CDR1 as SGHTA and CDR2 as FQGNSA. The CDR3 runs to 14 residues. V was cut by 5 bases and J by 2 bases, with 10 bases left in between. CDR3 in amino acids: CASSQGVAGNTIYF. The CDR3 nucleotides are TGTGCCAGCAGCCAAGGGGTGGCTGGAAACACCATATATTTT.

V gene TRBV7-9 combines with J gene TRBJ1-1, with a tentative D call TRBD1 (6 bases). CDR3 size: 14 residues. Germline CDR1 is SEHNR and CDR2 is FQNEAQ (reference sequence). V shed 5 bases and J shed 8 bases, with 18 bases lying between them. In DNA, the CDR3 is TGTGCCAGCAGCCGACAGGCTGAACAGTGGGAAGCTTTCTTT. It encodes CASSRQAEQWEAFF.

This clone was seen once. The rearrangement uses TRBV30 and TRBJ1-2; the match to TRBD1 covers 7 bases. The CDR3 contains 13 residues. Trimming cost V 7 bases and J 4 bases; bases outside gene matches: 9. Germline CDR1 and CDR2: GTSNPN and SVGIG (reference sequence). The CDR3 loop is CAFSSGDSYGYTF. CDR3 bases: TGTGCCTTCTCCTCCGGGGACAGCTATGGCTACACCTTC.

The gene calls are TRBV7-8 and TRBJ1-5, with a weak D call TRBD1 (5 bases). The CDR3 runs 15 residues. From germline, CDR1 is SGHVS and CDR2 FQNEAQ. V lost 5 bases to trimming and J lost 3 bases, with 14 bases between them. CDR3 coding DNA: TGTGCCAGCAGCCGTGGGGCAGGGTCCAATCAGCCCCAGCATTTT. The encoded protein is CASSRGAGSNQPQHF.

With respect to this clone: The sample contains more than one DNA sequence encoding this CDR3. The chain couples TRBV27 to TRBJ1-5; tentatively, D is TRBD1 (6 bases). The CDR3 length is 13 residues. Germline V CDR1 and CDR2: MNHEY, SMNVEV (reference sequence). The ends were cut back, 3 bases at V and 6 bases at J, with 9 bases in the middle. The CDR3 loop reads CASSLEGGQPQHF. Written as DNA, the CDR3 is TGTGCCAGCAGTTTGGAAGGGGGTCAGCCCCAGCATTTT.

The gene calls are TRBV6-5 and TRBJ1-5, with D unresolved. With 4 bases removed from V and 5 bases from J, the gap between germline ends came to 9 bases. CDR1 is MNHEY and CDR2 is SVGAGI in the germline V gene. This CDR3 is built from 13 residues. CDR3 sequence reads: CASSSEFDQPQHF. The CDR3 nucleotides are TGTGCCAGCAGTTCGGAGTTCGATCAGCCCCAGCATTTT.

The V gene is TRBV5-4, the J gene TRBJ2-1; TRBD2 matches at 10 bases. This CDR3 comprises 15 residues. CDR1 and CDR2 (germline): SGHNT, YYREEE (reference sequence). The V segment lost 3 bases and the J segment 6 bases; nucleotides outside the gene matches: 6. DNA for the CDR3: TGTGCCAGCAGCTCACCGGGACTAGCGCCCAATGAGCAGTTCTTC. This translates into CASSSPGLAPNEQFF.

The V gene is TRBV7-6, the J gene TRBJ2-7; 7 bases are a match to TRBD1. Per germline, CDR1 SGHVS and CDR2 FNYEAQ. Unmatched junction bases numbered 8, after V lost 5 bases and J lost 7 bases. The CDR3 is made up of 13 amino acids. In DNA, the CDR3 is TGTGCCAGCAGCCGGGACAGAACGCAGGAGCAGTACTTC. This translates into CASSRDRTQEQYF.

DNA of the CDR3: TGTGCCAGCAGTTTATCGATTACAGGGGGCACTGAAGCTTTCTTT. Protein: CASSLSITGGTEAFF. The J gene is TRBJ1-1, the V gene TRBV27, with 8 bases matching TRBD1. This CDR3 spans 15 amino acids. The V and J ends lost 0 bases and 4 bases, in that order; junction bases with no gene match: 4. Germline CDR1 MNHEY, CDR2 SMNVEV (reference sequence).

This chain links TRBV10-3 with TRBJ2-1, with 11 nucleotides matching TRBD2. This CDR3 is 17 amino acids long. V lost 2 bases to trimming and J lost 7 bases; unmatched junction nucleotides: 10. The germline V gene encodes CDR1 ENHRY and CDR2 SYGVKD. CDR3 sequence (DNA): TGTGCCATCAGTGAGACCGTCTTAGCGGGAGGGCCTAATGAGCAGTTCTTC. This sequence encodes CAISETVLAGGPNEQFF.

The CDR3 region has the DNA TGTGCCAGCAGTGAACAGGGCCAAGGTCAGCCCCAGCATTTT. The encoded protein is CASSEQGQGQPQHF. The chain joins TRBV2 to TRBJ1-5; tentatively, D is TRBD1 (5 bases). The V and J ends lost 2 bases and 6 bases respectively, with 11 bases between them. The CDR3 spans 14 residues. CDR1 is SNHLY and CDR2 is FYNNEI in the germline V gene. The full variable domain, rest sourced from reference TRBV2 and TRBJ1-5, is EPEVTQTPSHQVTQMGQEVILRCVPISNHLYFYWYRQILGQKVEFLVSFYNNEISEKSEIFDDQFSVERPDGSNFTLKIRSTKLEDSAMYFCASSEQGQGQPQHFGDGTRLSIL.

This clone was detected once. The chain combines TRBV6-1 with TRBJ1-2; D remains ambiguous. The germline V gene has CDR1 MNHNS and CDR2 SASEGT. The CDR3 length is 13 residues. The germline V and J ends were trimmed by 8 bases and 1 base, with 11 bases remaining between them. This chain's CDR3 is CASPPPDNYGYTF. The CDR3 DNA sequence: TGTGCCAGCCCCCCCCCAGATAACTATGGCTACACCTTC.

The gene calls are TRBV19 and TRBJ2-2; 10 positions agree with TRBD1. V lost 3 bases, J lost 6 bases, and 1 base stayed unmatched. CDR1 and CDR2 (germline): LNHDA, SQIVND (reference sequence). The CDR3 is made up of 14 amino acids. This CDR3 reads CASSIGQGAGELFF. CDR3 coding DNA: TGTGCCAGTAGTATCGGACAGGGGGCCGGGGAGCTGTTTTTT.

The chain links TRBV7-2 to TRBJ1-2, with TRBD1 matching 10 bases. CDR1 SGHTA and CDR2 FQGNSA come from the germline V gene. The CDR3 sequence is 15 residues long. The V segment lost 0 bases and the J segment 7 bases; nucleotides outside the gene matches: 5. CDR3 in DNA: TGTGCCAGCAGCTTAGCGGGGACAGGGGTTACTGGCTACACCTTC. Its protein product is CASSLAGTGVTGYTF.

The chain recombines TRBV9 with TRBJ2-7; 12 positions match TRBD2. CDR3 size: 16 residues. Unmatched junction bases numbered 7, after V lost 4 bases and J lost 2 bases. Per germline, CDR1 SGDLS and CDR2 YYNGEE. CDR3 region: CASSPDGLAGTYEQYF. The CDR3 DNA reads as TGTGCCAGCAGCCCCGACGGACTAGCGGGAACCTACGAGCAGTACTTC.

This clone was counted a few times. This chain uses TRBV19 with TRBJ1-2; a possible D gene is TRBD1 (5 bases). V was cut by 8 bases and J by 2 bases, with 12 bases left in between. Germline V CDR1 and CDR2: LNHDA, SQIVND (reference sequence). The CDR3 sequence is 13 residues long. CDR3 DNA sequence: TGTGCCAGTGGCGGGGGTAGAAACTATGGCTACACCTTC. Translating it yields CASGGGRNYGYTF.